These 25 T cell receptor beta chains came from one sample sequenced in a study of T cells in localized non-small cell lung cancer. The data were produced by immunoSEQ multiplex PCR, yet TCRdb's version contains in-frame clones alone and is incomplete. The sample lists more than 100,000 clones; 70% to 90% were seen once. Material: peripheral blood, obtained before any cancer treatment. The source of these receptors is a female donor older than 55 with stage I lung adenocarcinoma.

The rearrangement joins TRBV10-2 to TRBJ1-3; 9 bases are a match to TRBD1. The V gene's germline CDR1 is WSHSY and CDR2 SAAADI. This CDR3 has 16 amino acids. V shed 9 bases, J shed 1 base, and the junction held 10 bases outside the gene matches. CDR3 nucleotides: TGCGCCAGTAGTACTACAGGGGGCAAGTCTGGAAACACCATATATTTT. This gives the protein CASSTTGGKSGNTIYF.

This chain uses TRBV10-3 with TRBJ2-3, with TRBD2 identical over 10 bases. There are 19 residues in the CDR3. In germline, CDR1 is ENHRY, CDR2 SYGVKD. J gave up 2 bases and V 0 bases, and 11 bases lay outside the gene matches. Here the CDR3 reads CAISESGYGLADNTDTQYF. CDR3 DNA sequence: TGTGCCATCAGTGAGTCGGGTTATGGACTAGCGGATAACACAGATACGCAGTATTTT.

This chain uses TRBV12-5 with TRBJ2-1; tentative D call: TRBD2 (5 bases). This CDR3 is built from 14 residues. V was pared by 10 bases and J by 7 bases, with 20 bases between. Germline V gene sequence: CDR1 LGHNT, CDR2 FRNRAP. The chain's CDR3 is CATYVAGKDNEQFF. CDR3 nucleotides: TGTGCTACCTACGTCGCCGGGAAGGATAATGAGCAGTTCTTC.

This clone was seen just once. V is TRBV29-1 and J is TRBJ1-1; D is ambiguous. The germline V gene encodes CDR1 SQVTM and CDR2 ANQGSEA. The V and J ends lost 2 bases and 2 bases respectively, with 9 bases between them. CDR3 size: 13 residues. CDR3 loop: CSVEKGLNTEAFF. CDR3 in DNA: TGCAGCGTTGAAAAGGGATTAAACACTGAAGCTTTCTTT.

The chain recombines TRBV6-5 with TRBJ1-2, with D possibly matching TRBD1 (5 bases). CDR3 length equals 14 residues. The germline gives CDR1 MNHEY, CDR2 SVGAGI. The V end was cut by 2 bases, the J end by 3 bases, with 10 bases between. CDR3 nucleotide sequence: TGTGCCAGCAGTTACGGGGGGACGTACTATGGCTACACCTTC. Translating it yields CASSYGGTYYGYTF.

This clone has just one count. The V call is TRBV7-2, the J call TRBJ2-7, with D possibly TRBD1 on 6 matching bases. From germline, CDR1 is SGHTA and CDR2 FQGNSA. V dropped 1 base and J dropped 3 bases, with 10 bases sitting between them. The CDR3 sequence is 14 residues long. For the CDR3, the DNA is TGTGCCAGCAGCTTAGGACAGGAAGACTACGAGCAGTACTTC. This sequence encodes CASSLGQEDYEQYF.

CDR3 coding DNA: TGTGCCAGCAGCTCGGGACTGGGGAACTACGAGCAGTACTTC. It codes for CASSSGLGNYEQYF. The chain links TRBV13 to TRBJ2-7, with a weak D call TRBD2 (6 bases). V lost 4 bases and J lost 3, with 13 bases in between. Germline V gene data show CDR1 as PRHDT and CDR2 as FYEKMQ (reference sequence). The CDR3 contains 14 residues.

This clone was detected only once. V and J are TRBV25-1 and TRBJ2-7; TRBD1 is a possible D gene (6 bases). The V and J ends lost 7 bases and 3 bases respectively, with 7 bases between them. The CDR3 spans 11 residues. Germline-derived CDR1 and CDR2 are MGHDK and SYGVNS. The CDR3 is CASIQGYEQYF. The CDR3 nucleotides are TGTGCCAGCATACAGGGCTACGAGCAGTACTTC.

The chain has TRBV7-3 and TRBJ2-1; TRBD2 aligns across 10 bases. Germline V CDR1 and CDR2: SGHTA, FQGTGA. CDR3 length: 19 residues. The junction had 16 bases not matched to a gene; V was cut back by 3 bases and J by 5 bases. This CDR3 reads CASSFLGRLTSGNDNEQFF. The CDR3 bases are TGTGCCAGCAGCTTTTTGGGTCGGCTTACTAGCGGGAATGACAATGAGCAGTTCTTC.

This clone was seen a single time. The junction and the germline gene differ at one end; a read error may be behind it. This chain links TRBV28 with TRBJ1-5; no definite D call. Germline V gives CDR1 MDHEN, CDR2 SYDVKM. CDR3 length: 13 amino acids. The CDR3 bases are TGTGCCAGCAGGCTACAAGGTGGACCCATCGGGGAATTT. The encoded protein is CASRLQGGPIGEF.

V and J are TRBV28 and TRBJ2-7; tentatively, D is TRBD2 (6 bases). The CDR3 has 15 residues. Trimming took 3 bases from V and 3 from J, leaving 15 bases between them. Germline CDR1 is MDHEN and CDR2 is SYDVKM. CDR3 loop: CASSFDTGESYEQYF. The CDR3 DNA follows: TGTGCCAGCAGTTTCGATACGGGAGAGAGCTACGAGCAGTACTTC.

This sequence joins TRBV5-1 and TRBJ2-3; 12 nucleotides line up with TRBD2. The CDR3 is 20 amino acids. CDR1 and CDR2 (germline): SGHRS, YFSETQ. Losses at the gene ends were 0 bases for V and 2 bases for J; bases not matched to a gene: 13. The CDR3 region is CASSLGLAGVLPLDTDTQYF. The CDR3 region has the DNA TGCGCCAGCAGCTTGGGACTAGCGGGAGTCCTACCCTTGGACACAGATACGCAGTATTTT.

The chain recombines TRBV10-3 with TRBJ1-1; D remains unclear. There are 13 residues in the CDR3. V was pared by 0 bases and J by 2 bases, with 4 bases between. Germline assignment: CDR1 ENHRY and CDR2 SYGVKD. Here the CDR3 reads CAISESVNTEAFF. The CDR3 DNA reads TGTGCCATCAGTGAGTCGGTTAACACTGAAGCTTTCTTT.

This rearrangement joins TRBV18 to TRBJ1-3; no firm D call. Trimming stripped 2 bases from V and 3 bases from J, with 8 bases between. Per germline, CDR1 KGHSH and CDR2 LQKENI. The CDR3 covers 14 residues. Here the CDR3 DNA reads TGTGCCAGCTCACCATTCGTCGTTGGAAACACCATATATTTT. Its translation: CASSPFVVGNTIYF.

The chain recombines TRBV2 with TRBJ2-1; D gene unclear. Germline lookup yields CDR1 SNHLY and CDR2 FYNNEI. This CDR3 has 14 amino acids. V was pared by 7 bases and J by 8 bases, with 18 bases between. The CDR3 DNA is TGTGCCAGCAATCCCCATCCCCTAAGAGATGAGCAGTTCTTC. Protein sequence: CASNPHPLRDEQFF.

This sequence joins TRBV11-2 and TRBJ2-3; a weak D match, TRBD2 (6 bases). The ends were cut back, 0 bases at V and 4 bases at J, with 23 bases in the middle. CDR1 is SGHAT and CDR2 is FQNNGV in the germline V gene. The CDR3 has 19 residues. The CDR3 reads CASSLEVVATGVSADTQYF. DNA for the CDR3: TGTGCCAGCAGCTTAGAGGTGGTGGCGACGGGAGTATCAGCAGATACGCAGTATTTT. The complete variable domain, with remaining parts taken from reference TRBV11-2 and TRBJ2-3, reads EAGVAQSPRYKIIEKRQSVAFWCNPISGHATLYWYQQILGQGPKLLIQFQNNGVVDDSQLPKDRFSAERLKGVDSTLKIQPAKLEDSAVYLCASSLEVVATGVSADTQYFGPGTRLTVL.

The V gene is TRBV19, the J gene TRBJ2-3, with D perhaps given as TRBD1 or TRBD2 (5 bases each). This CDR3 has 14 residues. The V gene lost 5 bases and the J gene lost 6 bases, with 15 bases spanning the gap. Germline V gene data show CDR1 as LNHDA and CDR2 as SQIVND (reference sequence). CDR3 amino acids: CASSLGTARDTQYF. CDR3 nucleotide sequence: TGTGCCAGTAGTCTAGGGACCGCGAGGGATACGCAGTATTTT.

This clone was detected once. The V and J genes are TRBV11-2 and TRBJ1-2, with TRBD1 matching over 7 bases. This CDR3 comprises 13 residues. The ends lost 2 bases at V and 8 bases at J; junction bases unmatched: 5. CDR1 SGHAT and CDR2 FQNNGV come from the germline V gene. The CDR3 loop reads CASSLTGAEGYTF. The CDR3 DNA reads TGTGCCAGCAGCTTAACAGGGGCTGAGGGCTACACCTTC.

The CDR3 region has the DNA TGTGCCAGCACCCTTCGTCCTTCCGGAGATGAGCAGTTCTTC. Its translation: CASTLRPSGDEQFF. This chain joins TRBV6-5 and TRBJ2-1, with unresolved D. Germline V gives CDR1 MNHEY, CDR2 SVGAGI. Trimming took off 7 bases at V and 8 bases at J, with 18 bases between the two ends. This CDR3 is 14 amino acids long.

The rearrangement uses TRBV11-2 and TRBJ1-2, with unresolved D. The V and J ends lost 3 bases and 8 bases respectively, with 16 bases between them. The CDR3 is 14 residues long. Per germline, CDR1 SGHAT and CDR2 FQNNGV. The CDR3 region has the DNA TGTGCCAGCAGCTTCAGCTTAGAGAAGGGCGGCTACACCTTC. It is translated as CASSFSLEKGGYTF. The full variable domain, in which reference TRBV11-2 and TRBJ1-2 provide the parts outside the CDR3, is EAGVAQSPRYKIIEKRQSVAFWCNPISGHATLYWYQQILGQGPKLLIQFQNNGVVDDSQLPKDRFSAERLKGVDSTLKIQPAKLEDSAVYLCASSFSLEKGGYTFGSGTRLTVV.

The chain joins TRBV28 to TRBJ1-3; unclear D gene. The CDR3 consists of 15 residues. Germline V gives CDR1 MDHEN, CDR2 SYDVKM. Trimming shortened V by 3 bases and J by 4 bases, and 13 bases separated the two germline ends. CDR3 bases: TGTGCCAGCAGTTTCGACCGCCGGAACGGAAACACCATATATTTT. Amino acid sequence: CASSFDRRNGNTIYF.

This chain links TRBV6-5 with TRBJ2-7; tentatively, D is TRBD1 or TRBD2 (6 bases each). This CDR3 is built from 15 residues. Trimming shortened V by 8 bases and J by 3 bases, and 20 bases separated the two germline ends. CDR1 is MNHEY and CDR2 is SVGAGI in the germline V gene. The CDR3 protein is CASRAGGTPVYEQYF. CDR3 nucleotide sequence: TGTGCCAGCCGGGCCGGCGGGACACCGGTCTACGAGCAGTACTTC.

CDR3 amino acids: CASSFRGSTEAFF. CDR3 DNA sequence: TGTGCCAGCAGTTTCCGGGGGAGCACTGAAGCTTTCTTT. This chain uses TRBV28 with TRBJ1-1; a possible D gene is TRBD1 (5 bases). Trimming removed 3 bases at V and 4 bases at J, with 9 bases between. The CDR3 contains 13 residues. Looked up from germline, CDR1 is MDHEN and CDR2 is SYDVKM.

V gene TRBV5-3 combines with J gene TRBJ2-7, with 7 bases identical to TRBD2. TRBV5-3 is reported as an ORF; its role is uncertain. CDR3 length: 16 amino acids. V lost 2 bases to trimming and J lost 0 bases; unmatched junction nucleotides: 8. This CDR3 reads CARSFFQRGSSYEQYF. In nucleotides, the CDR3 is TGTGCCAGAAGCTTCTTTCAGCGGGGATCCTCCTACGAGCAGTACTTC.

The V and J genes are TRBV10-2 and TRBJ2-1; D unclear. The CDR3 is 16 residues long. Germline V CDR1 and CDR2: WSHSY, SAAADI. Trimming took 5 bases from V and 2 from J, leaving 16 bases between them. The CDR3 region has the DNA TGCGCCAGCAGTTCTATACTCGAAAAAACCTACAATGAGCAGTTCTTC. Encoded protein: CASSSILEKTYNEQFF.